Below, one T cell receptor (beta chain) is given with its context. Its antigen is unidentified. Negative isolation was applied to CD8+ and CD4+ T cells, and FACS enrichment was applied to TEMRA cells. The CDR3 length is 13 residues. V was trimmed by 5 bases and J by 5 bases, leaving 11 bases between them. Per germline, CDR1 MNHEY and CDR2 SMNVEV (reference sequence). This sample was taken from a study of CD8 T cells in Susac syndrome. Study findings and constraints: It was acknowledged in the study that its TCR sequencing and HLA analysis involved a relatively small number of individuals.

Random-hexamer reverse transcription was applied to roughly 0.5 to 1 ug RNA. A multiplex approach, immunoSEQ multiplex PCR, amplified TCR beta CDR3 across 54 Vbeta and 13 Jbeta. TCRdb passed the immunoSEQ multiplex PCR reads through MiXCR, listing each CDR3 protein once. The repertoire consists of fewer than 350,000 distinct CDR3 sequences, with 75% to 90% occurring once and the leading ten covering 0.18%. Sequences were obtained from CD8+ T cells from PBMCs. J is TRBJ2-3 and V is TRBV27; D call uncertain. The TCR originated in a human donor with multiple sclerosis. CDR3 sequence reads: CASSPLVEDTQYF. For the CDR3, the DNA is TGTGCCAGCAGTCCCTTGGTGGAAGATACGCAGTATTTT.